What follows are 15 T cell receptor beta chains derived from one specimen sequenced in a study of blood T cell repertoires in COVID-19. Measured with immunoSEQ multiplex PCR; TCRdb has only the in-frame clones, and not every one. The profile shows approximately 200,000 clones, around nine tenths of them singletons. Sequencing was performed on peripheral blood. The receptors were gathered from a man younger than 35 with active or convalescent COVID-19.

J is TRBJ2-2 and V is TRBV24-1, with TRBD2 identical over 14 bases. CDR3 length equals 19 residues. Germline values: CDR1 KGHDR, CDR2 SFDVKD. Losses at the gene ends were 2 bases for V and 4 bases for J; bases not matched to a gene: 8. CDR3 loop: CATSDWGTSGSLITGELFF. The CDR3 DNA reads TGTGCCACCAGTGATTGGGGGACTAGCGGGAGTCTCATCACCGGGGAGCTGTTTTTT.

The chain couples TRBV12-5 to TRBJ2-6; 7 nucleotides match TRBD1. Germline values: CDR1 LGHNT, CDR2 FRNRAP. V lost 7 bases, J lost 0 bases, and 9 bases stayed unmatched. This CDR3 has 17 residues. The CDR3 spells CASAPDRLPSGANVLTF. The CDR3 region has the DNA TGTGCTAGTGCCCCGGACAGGCTACCCTCTGGGGCCAACGTCCTGACTTTC.

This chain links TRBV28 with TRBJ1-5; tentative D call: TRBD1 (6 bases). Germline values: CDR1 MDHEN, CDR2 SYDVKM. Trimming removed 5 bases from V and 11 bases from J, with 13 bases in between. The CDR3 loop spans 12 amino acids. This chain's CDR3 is CASSAGQKTQHF. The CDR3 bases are TGTGCCAGCAGTGCCGGACAGAAAACCCAGCATTTT.

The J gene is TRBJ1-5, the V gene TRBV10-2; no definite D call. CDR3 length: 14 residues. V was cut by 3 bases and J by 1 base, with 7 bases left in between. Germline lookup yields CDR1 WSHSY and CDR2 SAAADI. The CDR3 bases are TGCGCCAGCAGTGACAGGCAGAGCAATCAGCCCCAGCATTTT. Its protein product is CASSDRQSNQPQHF.

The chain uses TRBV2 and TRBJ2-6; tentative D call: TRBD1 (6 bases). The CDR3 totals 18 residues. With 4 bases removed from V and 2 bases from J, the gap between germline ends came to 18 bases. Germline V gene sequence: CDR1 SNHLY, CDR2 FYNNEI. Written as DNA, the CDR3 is TGTGCCAGCAGTGGGTTAAGGGCCAGGGGAACTGGGGCCAACGTCCTGACTTTC. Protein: CASSGLRARGTGANVLTF.

CDR3 in amino acids: CSAAGQGGTEAFF. The CDR3 DNA follows: TGCAGCGCCGCGGGGCAGGGGGGCACTGAAGCTTTCTTT. J is TRBJ1-1 and V is TRBV29-1; 7 positions match TRBD1. V lost 7 bases and J lost 4; bases outside the gene matches: 9. The CDR3 has 13 residues. Germline V gives CDR1 SQVTM, CDR2 ANQGSEA.

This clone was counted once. For the CDR3, the DNA is TGTGCCAGCAGCGCGGGGCTCGGGACAGCAAAAACTTTCACTGAAGCTTTCTTT. Its translation: CASSAGLGTAKTFTEAFF. The genes are TRBV28 and TRBJ1-1; 7 bases are shared with TRBD1. Trimming took 6 bases from V and 4 from J; bases not matched to a gene: 20. The CDR3 is 18 amino acids. CDR1 is MDHEN and CDR2 is SYDVKM in the germline V gene.

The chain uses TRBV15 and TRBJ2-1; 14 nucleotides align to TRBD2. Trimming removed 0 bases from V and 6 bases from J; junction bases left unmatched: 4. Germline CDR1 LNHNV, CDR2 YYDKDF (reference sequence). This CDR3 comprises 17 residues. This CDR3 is CATSREGGLAGGNEQFF. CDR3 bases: TGTGCCACCAGCAGAGAGGGCGGACTAGCGGGGGGCAATGAGCAGTTCTTC.

The CDR3 DNA is TGTGCCAGCAGCTTATTTTCCGGGGGCTACGAGCAGTACTTC. Translating gives CASSLFSGGYEQYF. The chain combines TRBV7-8 with TRBJ2-7; a weak D match, TRBD2 (6 bases). The length of the CDR3 is 14 residues. V lost 2 bases and J 3 bases, leaving 11 bases between the germline ends. Germline V gene sequence: CDR1 SGHVS, CDR2 FQNEAQ.

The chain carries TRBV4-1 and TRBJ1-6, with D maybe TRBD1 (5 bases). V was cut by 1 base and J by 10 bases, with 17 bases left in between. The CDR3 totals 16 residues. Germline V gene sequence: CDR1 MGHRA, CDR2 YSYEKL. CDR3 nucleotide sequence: TGCGCCAGCAGCCAAGTCAGGGTTGGCAGTGGATCACCCCTCCACTTT. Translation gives CASSQVRVGSGSPLHF.

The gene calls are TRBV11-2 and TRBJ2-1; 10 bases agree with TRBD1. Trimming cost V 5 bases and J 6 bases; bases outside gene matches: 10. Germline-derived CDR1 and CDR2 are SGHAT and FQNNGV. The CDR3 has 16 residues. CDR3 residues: CASSAQPGQGLNEQFF. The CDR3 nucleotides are TGTGCCAGCAGCGCCCAACCGGGACAGGGGCTCAATGAGCAGTTCTTC.

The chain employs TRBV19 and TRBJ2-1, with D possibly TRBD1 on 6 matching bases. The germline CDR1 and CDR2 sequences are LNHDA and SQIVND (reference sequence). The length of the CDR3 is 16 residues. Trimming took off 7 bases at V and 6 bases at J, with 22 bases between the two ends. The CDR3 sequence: CASKKLSGESGNEQFF. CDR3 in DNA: TGTGCCAGTAAGAAGTTGTCAGGGGAGTCTGGCAATGAGCAGTTCTTC.

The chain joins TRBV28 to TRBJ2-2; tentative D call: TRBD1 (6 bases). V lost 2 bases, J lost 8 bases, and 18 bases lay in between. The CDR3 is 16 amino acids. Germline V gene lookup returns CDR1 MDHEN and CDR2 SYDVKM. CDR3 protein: CASSLTGQGPGGELFF. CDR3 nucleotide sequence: TGTGCCAGCAGTTTAACCGGGCAGGGGCCCGGGGGGGAGCTGTTTTTT.

The DNA of the CDR3 is TGCAGCGTCGCAGGGGGGAACTATGGCTACACCTTC. It yields the protein CSVAGGNYGYTF. The chain carries TRBV29-1 and TRBJ1-2; 7 positions agree with TRBD1. V lost 6 bases to trimming and J lost 2 bases; unmatched junction nucleotides: 3. This CDR3 is 12 amino acids long. The germline gives CDR1 SQVTM, CDR2 ANQGSEA.

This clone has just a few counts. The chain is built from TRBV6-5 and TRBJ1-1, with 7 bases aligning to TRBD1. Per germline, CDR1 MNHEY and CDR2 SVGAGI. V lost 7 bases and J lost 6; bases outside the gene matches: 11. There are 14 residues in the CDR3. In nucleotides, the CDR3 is TGTGCCAGCACTAACAGACAGGGAATGGCTGAAGCTTTCTTT. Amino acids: CASTNRQGMAEAFF.